One and the same sample provided the 20 T cell receptor beta chains below, sequenced in a study of blood T cell repertoires in COVID-19. The protocol was immunoSEQ multiplex PCR, while the TCRdb copy is restricted to in-frame clones and leaves out a portion. The sample lists 19,000 or so clones; 86% were seen once. Material for sequencing was peripheral blood. Receptors were obtained from a man aged 70-80 years with acute or convalescent COVID-19.

V usage is TRBV4-1 and J usage is TRBJ2-1, with a possible D match to TRBD1 (5 bases). CDR1 is MGHRA, CDR2 YSYEKL, per germline. The CDR3 loop spans 15 amino acids. Trimming pared 0 bases from V and 0 bases from J, leaving 6 bases between. The CDR3 reads CASSQEDSSYNEQFF. The CDR3 DNA is TGCGCCAGCAGCCAAGAAGACAGCTCCTACAATGAGCAGTTCTTC.

This clone was observed a single time. V is TRBV29-1 and J is TRBJ2-7; 8 bases fit TRBD2. The CDR3 is 13 residues long. Looked up from germline, CDR1 is SQVTM and CDR2 is ANQGSEA. With V trimmed by 2 bases and J by 3 bases, 3 bases remained unmatched. CDR3 residues: CSVETSGSYEQYF. CDR3 coding DNA: TGCAGCGTTGAAACTAGCGGAAGCTACGAGCAGTACTTC.

CDR3 nucleotide sequence: TGTGCCAGCAGCCAAGATCGTGACTTGAACACCGGGGAGCTGTTTTTT. It translates to CASSQDRDLNTGELFF. The chain recombines TRBV3-1 (or the pseudogene TRBV3-2) with TRBJ2-2; D remains ambiguous. The germline gives CDR1 LGHDT, CDR2 YNNKEL (reference sequence). This CDR3 is 16 amino acids long. Trimming pared 0 bases from V and 1 base from J, leaving 9 bases between.

This rearrangement joins TRBV6-5 to TRBJ2-5, with 8 bases matching TRBD2. V trimming: 9 bases; J trimming: 5 bases; junction bases outside the gene matches: 11. The CDR3 runs 14 residues. Germline-derived CDR1 and CDR2 are MNHEY and SVGAGI. CDR3 DNA sequence: TGTGCCAGTGATAGCGGGGAAGGAGGGGAGACCCAGTACTTC. Protein sequence: CASDSGEGGETQYF.

The chain combines TRBV12-5 with TRBJ2-7; 14 nucleotides agree with TRBD2. V shed 4 bases, J shed 1 base, and the junction held 18 bases outside the gene matches. Germline V gene data show CDR1 as LGHNT and CDR2 as FRNRAP. The CDR3 consists of 21 residues. CDR3 DNA: TGTGCTAGTGGTTCCACCCTGGGACTAGCGGGAGCAAGGGCGCGGTCCTACGAGCAGTACTTC. Protein sequence: CASGSTLGLAGARARSYEQYF. The variable domain in full, completed from reference TRBV12-5 and TRBJ2-7, reads DARVTQTPRHKVTEMGQEVTMRCQPILGHNTVFWYRQTMMQGLELLAYFRNRAPLDDSGMPKDRFSAEMPDATLATLKIQPSEPRDSAVYFCASGSTLGLAGARARSYEQYFGPGTRLTVT.

The chain links TRBV18 to TRBJ1-6; 9 bases match TRBD1. The V segment lost 8 bases and the J segment 9 bases; nucleotides outside the gene matches: 11. CDR1 KGHSH and CDR2 LQKENI come from the germline V gene. This CDR3 is built from 15 residues. The CDR3 bases are TGTGCCAGCAGCGAGGTGGGGACAGGGAGTTCACCCCTCCACTTT. Its protein is CASSEVGTGSSPLHF.

V is TRBV19 and J is TRBJ1-5; D is ambiguous. Trimming left V 9 bases short and J 2 bases short, with 14 bases between. Germline CDR1 reads LNHDA; CDR2 reads SQIVND (reference sequence). The CDR3 runs 14 residues. The CDR3 protein is CASSRGNGNQPQHF. DNA of the CDR3: TGTGCCAGCTCCCGGGGTAACGGCAATCAGCCCCAGCATTTT.

This clone showed up just once. Other DNA sequences in the sample encode the same CDR3. This chain links TRBV5-1 with TRBJ2-1, with 7 bases identical to TRBD2. With 4 bases clipped from V and 0 bases from J, the junction kept 4 bases outside the gene matches. The CDR3 runs 15 residues. Germline V gene lookup returns CDR1 SGHRS and CDR2 YFSETQ. The CDR3 reads CASSLGGSSYNEQFF. The CDR3 bases are TGCGCCAGCAGCCTCGGGGGGAGCTCCTACAATGAGCAGTTCTTC.

The rearrangement uses TRBV7-3 and TRBJ2-5, with D possibly TRBD1 on 5 matching bases. V was clipped by 5 bases and J by 4 bases, with 11 bases between them. Per the germline V gene, CDR1 is SGHTA and CDR2 is FQGTGA. This CDR3 contains 13 residues. In DNA form, the CDR3 reads TGTGCCAGCAGCCCTCAGGGTGGAGAGACCCAGTACTTC. This sequence encodes CASSPQGGETQYF.

J is TRBJ1-1 and V is TRBV1. TRBV1 is termed a pseudogene. The CDR3 is 16 amino acids. The CDR3 nucleotides read TGCACCAGCAGCCCCAATAGACGGGAGATGAACACTGAAGCTTTCTTT. It codes for CTSSPNRREMNTEAFF.

The chain carries TRBV11-1 and TRBJ1-1; D might be TRBD1 (6 bases). V was clipped by 5 bases and J by 4 bases, with 14 bases between them. This CDR3 spans 14 amino acids. The germline V gene has CDR1 SGHAT and CDR2 FQDESV (reference sequence). The CDR3, as DNA: TGTGCCAGCAGCCCAGACAGGCCGAGCACTGAAGCTTTCTTT. This translates into CASSPDRPSTEAFF.

V gene TRBV19 combines with J gene TRBJ2-5, with 7 bases that match TRBD2. V was clipped by 5 bases and J by 5 bases; unmatched bases: 8. CDR1 LNHDA and CDR2 SQIVND come from the germline V gene (reference sequence). The CDR3 covers 14 residues. The CDR3 sequence is CASSPRTSSETQYF. CDR3 nucleotides: TGTGCCAGTAGTCCAAGGACTAGTTCGGAGACCCAGTACTTC. Filled out from reference TRBV19 and TRBJ2-5, the complete variable domain reads DGGITQSPKYLFRKEGQNVTLSCEQNLNHDAMYWYRQDPGQGLRLIYYSQIVNDFQKGDIAEGYSVSREKKESFPLTVTSAQKNPTAFYLCASSPRTSSETQYFGPGTRLLVL.

The chain joins TRBV7-9 to TRBJ2-5; a weak D match, TRBD2 (6 bases). This CDR3 contains 15 residues. V was shortened by 4 bases and J by 1 base, with 13 bases between the two germline ends. The germline CDR1 and CDR2 sequences are SEHNR and FQNEAQ (reference sequence). CDR3 residues: CASSYGGAVQETQYF. The CDR3 bases are TGTGCCAGCAGCTACGGCGGGGCGGTCCAAGAGACCCAGTACTTC.

The V gene is TRBV5-5, the J gene TRBJ2-5; tentatively, D is TRBD2 (5 bases). The CDR3 runs to 12 residues. V was trimmed by 2 bases and J by 5 bases, leaving 7 bases between them. CDR1 is SGHKS and CDR2 is YYEKEE in the germline V gene (reference sequence). The CDR3 sequence: CASSFSGETQYF. The CDR3 DNA is TGTGCCAGCAGCTTTTCGGGGGAGACCCAGTACTTC.

The rearrangement links TRBV19 to TRBJ1-1; no firm D call. Germline CDR1 LNHDA, CDR2 SQIVND (reference sequence). The germline V and J ends were trimmed by 5 bases and 6 bases, with 16 bases remaining between them. The CDR3 runs to 14 residues. The CDR3 sequence is CASSFTGGIAEAFF. CDR3 in DNA: TGTGCCAGTAGTTTTACTGGAGGGATTGCTGAAGCTTTCTTT.

Only a few counts were recorded for this clone. V usage is TRBV24-1 and J usage is TRBJ2-2, with D tentatively TRBD1 (6 bases). CDR1 and CDR2 from the germline V gene are KGHDR and SFDVKD. This CDR3 region has 16 residues. V was cut by 0 bases and J by 3 bases, with 10 bases left in between. CDR3 amino acids: CATSDLTGSYTGELFF. The CDR3 coding sequence is TGTGCCACCAGTGATTTGACAGGGTCGTACACCGGGGAGCTGTTTTTT.

V and J are TRBV5-4 and TRBJ2-5, with 11 bases lining up with TRBD2. The CDR3 has 16 residues. Trimming removed 3 bases from V and 5 bases from J; junction bases left unmatched: 9. Germline values: CDR1 SGHNT, CDR2 YYREEE (reference sequence). Here the CDR3 reads CASSSNSGRAGETQYF. Written as DNA, the CDR3 is TGTGCCAGCAGCTCTAATAGCGGGAGGGCCGGGGAGACCCAGTACTTC.

The genes are TRBV28 and TRBJ2-4, with TRBD1 as a possible D gene (5 bases). This CDR3 comprises 18 residues. The germline V and J ends were trimmed by 2 bases and 0 bases, with 17 bases remaining between them. Germline assignment: CDR1 MDHEN and CDR2 SYDVKM. The CDR3: CASSLDPLKDTAKNIQYF. DNA of the CDR3: TGTGCCAGCAGTTTAGACCCCCTGAAGGACACAGCCAAAAACATTCAGTACTTC.

This clone was seen only once. This chain links TRBV10-2 with TRBJ2-1; 7 bases fit TRBD2. This CDR3 comprises 15 residues. CDR1 is WSHSY and CDR2 is SAAADI in the germline V gene. V dropped 2 bases and J dropped 6; count of bases not matched to a gene: 7. The CDR3 region is CASSEQAGELNEQFF. The CDR3 DNA reads as TGCGCCAGCAGTGAGCAGGCGGGAGAGCTCAATGAGCAGTTCTTC.

This chain connects TRBV4-3 to TRBJ2-3; 11 bases are a match to TRBD2. Looked up from germline, CDR1 is LGHNA and CDR2 is YSLEER. V gave up 0 bases and J gave up 4 bases; unmatched junction bases: 9. This CDR3 is built from 18 residues. The CDR3 is CASSQEGQLAGVADTQYF. In nucleotides, the CDR3 is TGCGCCAGCAGCCAAGAGGGGCAACTAGCGGGAGTTGCAGATACGCAGTATTTT.